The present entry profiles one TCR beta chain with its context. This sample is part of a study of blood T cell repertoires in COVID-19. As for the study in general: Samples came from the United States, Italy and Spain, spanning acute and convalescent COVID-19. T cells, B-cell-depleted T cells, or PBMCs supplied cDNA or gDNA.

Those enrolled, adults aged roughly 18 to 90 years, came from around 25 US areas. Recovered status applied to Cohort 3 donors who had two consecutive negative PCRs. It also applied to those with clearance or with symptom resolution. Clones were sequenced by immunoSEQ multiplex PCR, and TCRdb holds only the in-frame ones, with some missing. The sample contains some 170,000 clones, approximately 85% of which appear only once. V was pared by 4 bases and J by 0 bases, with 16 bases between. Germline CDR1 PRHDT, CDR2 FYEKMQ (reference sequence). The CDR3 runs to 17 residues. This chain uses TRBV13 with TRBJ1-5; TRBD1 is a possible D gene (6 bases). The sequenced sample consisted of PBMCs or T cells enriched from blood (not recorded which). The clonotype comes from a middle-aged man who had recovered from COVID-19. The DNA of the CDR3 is TGTGCCAGCAGCTCGACCCGGGGAGGGGGTAGCAATCAGCCCCAGCATTTT. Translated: CASSSTRGGGSNQPQHF.